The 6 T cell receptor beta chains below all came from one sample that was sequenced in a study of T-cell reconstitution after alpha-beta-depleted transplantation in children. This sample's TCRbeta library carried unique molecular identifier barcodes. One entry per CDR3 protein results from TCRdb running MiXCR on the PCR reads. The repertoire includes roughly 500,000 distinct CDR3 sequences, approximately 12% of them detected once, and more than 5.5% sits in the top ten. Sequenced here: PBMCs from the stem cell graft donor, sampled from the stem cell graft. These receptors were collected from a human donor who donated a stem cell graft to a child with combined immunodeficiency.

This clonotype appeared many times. The CDR3 sequence is CAISGETANGYTF. The CDR3 bases are TGTGCCATCAGTGGTGAAACGGCTAATGGCTACACCTTC. V is TRBV10-3 and J is TRBJ1-2; D unclear. Trimming shortened V by 4 bases and J by 6 bases, and 12 bases separated the two germline ends. The CDR3 spans 13 residues. Germline values: CDR1 ENHRY, CDR2 SYGVKD.

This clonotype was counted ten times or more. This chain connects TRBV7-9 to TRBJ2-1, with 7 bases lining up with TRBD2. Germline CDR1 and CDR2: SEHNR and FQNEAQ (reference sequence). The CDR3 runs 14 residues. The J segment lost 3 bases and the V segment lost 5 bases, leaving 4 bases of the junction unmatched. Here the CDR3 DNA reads TGTGCCAGCAGCGCGGGGGTGGGCTACAATGAGCAGTTCTTC. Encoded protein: CASSAGVGYNEQFF.

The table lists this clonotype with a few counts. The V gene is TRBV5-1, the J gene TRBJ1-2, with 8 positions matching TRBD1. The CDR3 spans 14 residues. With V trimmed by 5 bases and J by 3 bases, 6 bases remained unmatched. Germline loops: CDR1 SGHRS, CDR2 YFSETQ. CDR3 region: CASRDPTGDYGYTF. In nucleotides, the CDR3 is TGCGCCAGCAGGGACCCGACAGGGGACTATGGCTACACCTTC.

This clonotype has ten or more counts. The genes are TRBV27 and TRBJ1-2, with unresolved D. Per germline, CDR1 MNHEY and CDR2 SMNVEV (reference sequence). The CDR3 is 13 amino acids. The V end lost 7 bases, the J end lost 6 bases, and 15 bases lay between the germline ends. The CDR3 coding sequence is TGTGCCAGCACCAAGGAGGGAGGGCATGGCTACACCTTC. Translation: CASTKEGGHGYTF.

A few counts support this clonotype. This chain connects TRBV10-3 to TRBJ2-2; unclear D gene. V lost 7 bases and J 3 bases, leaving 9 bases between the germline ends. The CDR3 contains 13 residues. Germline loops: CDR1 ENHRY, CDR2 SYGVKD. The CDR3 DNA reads TGTGCCATCACCCCTCGGGACACCGGGGAGCTGTTTTTT. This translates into CAITPRDTGELFF.

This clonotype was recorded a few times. Here the CDR3 reads CASSFTGGIEAFF. The CDR3 nucleotides read TGTGCCAGCAGTTTCACAGGGGGCATTGAGGCTTTCTTT. The rearrangement uses TRBV12-3 or TRBV12-4 and TRBJ1-1, with TRBD1 matching 9 bases. After removal of 3 bases from V and 11 bases from J, the junction contained 7 bases not matched to a gene. The CDR3 loop spans 13 amino acids.